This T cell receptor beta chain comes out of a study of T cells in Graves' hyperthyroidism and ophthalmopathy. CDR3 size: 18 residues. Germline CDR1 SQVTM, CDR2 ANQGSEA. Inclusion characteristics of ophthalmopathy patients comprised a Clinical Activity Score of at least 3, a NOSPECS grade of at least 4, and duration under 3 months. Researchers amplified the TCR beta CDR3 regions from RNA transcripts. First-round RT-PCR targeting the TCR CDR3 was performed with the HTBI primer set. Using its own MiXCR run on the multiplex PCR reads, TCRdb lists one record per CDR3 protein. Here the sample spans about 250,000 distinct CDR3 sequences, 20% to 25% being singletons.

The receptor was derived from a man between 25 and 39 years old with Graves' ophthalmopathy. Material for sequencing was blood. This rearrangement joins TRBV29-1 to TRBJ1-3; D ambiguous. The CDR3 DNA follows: TGCACCACCTATGGCGGGGAGGCCCACACCGGCCCTGGAAACACCATATATTTT. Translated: CTTYGGEAHTGPGNTIYF.